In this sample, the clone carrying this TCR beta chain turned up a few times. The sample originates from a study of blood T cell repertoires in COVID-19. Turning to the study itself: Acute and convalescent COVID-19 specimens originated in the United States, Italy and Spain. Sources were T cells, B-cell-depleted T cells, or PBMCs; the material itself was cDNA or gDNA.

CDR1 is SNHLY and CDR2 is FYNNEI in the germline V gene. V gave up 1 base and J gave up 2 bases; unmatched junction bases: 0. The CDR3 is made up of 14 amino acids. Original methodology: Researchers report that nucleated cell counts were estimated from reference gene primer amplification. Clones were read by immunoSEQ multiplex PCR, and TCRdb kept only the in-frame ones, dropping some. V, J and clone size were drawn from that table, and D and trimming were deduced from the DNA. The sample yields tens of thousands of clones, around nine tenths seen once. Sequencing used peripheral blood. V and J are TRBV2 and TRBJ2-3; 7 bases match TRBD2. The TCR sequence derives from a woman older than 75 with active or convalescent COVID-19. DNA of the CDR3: TGTGCCAGCAGTGAAGGACTAGCCACAGATACGCAGTATTTT. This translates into CASSEGLATDTQYF.